This is a list of T cell receptor beta chains from one sample in a study of cytomegalovirus exposure and HLA in healthy donors. Only in-frame clones appear in the TCRdb table, and some are missing; sequencing was by immunoSEQ multiplex PCR. The data contain approximately 95,000 clones, approximately 81% of them seen just once; the ten biggest clones take up under 5.5%. The specimen was PBMCs. The receptors derive from a woman between 65 and 79 years old in good health and CMV-seropositive. Each CDR3 is given with its conserved first and last residue. D genes are given only for firm matches. Where a row states a size, it is once, few, many or the class of an expanded clone; other rows omit it.

j_call cdr3_length v_call clone_size d_call cdr3_aa cdr3_nt
TRBJ2-3 12 TRBV2 . . CASSPREDTQYF TGTGCCAGCAGTCCCCGGGAAGATACGCAGTATTTT
TRBJ1-2 16 TRBV19 once TRBD1 CASSLRPGQIYYGYTF TGTGCCAGTAGTCTCCGACCGGGACAGATCTACTATGGCTACACCTTC
TRBJ1-1 13 TRBV2 . . CASSLGLNTEAFF TGTGCCAGCAGTTTGGGCCTGAACACTGAAGCTTTCTTT
TRBJ2-1 11 TRBV7-2 . . CASSPVSEQFF TGTGCCAGCAGCCCCGTCAGTGAGCAGTTCTTC
TRBJ2-2 15 TRBV9 . . CASSAQNMKTGELFF TGTGCCAGCAGCGCACAAAATATGAAGACCGGGGAGCTGTTTTTT
TRBJ2-3 16 TRBV7-2 . . CASSLLVESGTDTQYF TGTGCCAGCAGCTTACTAGTCGAATCGGGAACAGATACGCAGTATTTT
TRBJ2-2 15 TRBV29-1 . TRBD2 CSVEDQRENTGELFF TGCAGCGTTGAAGATCAGCGGGAGAACACCGGGGAGCTGTTTTTT
TRBJ2-4 14 TRBV5-6 . . CASSSQGAKNIQYF TGTGCCAGCAGCTCTCAGGGGGCCAAAAACATTCAGTACTTC
TRBJ1-2 13 TRBV19 . . CASSSQRTDGYTF TGTGCCAGTAGTTCTCAGAGGACAGATGGCTACACCTTC
TRBJ2-7 17 TRBV28 . TRBD2 CASSYIIAGGPPYEQYF TGTGCCAGCAGTTATATCATAGCGGGAGGTCCCCCCTACGAGCAGTACTTC
TRBJ2-2 14 TRBV6-4 . . CASKEQRNTGELLF TGTGCCAGCAAAGAACAGAGGAACACCGGGGAGCTGCTTTTT
TRBJ1-2 11 TRBV20-1 once TRBD1 CSVPRGDGYTF TGCAGTGTCCCCAGGGGGGATGGCTACACCTTC
TRBJ2-4 16 TRBV19 . . CASRTGGGRGENIQYF TGTGCCAGTAGGACGGGCGGGGGCAGGGGCGAAAACATTCAGTACTTC
TRBJ2-7 16 TRBV28 . . CASSPVGAGISYEQYF TGTGCCAGCAGCCCCGTCGGGGCGGGGATATCCTACGAGCAGTACTTC
TRBJ2-7 13 TRBV6-1 . TRBD1 CASSVRRGQGQYF TGTGCCAGCAGTGTTCGCAGGGGGCAAGGGCAGTACTTC
TRBJ2-7 16 TRBV7-2 . TRBD2 CASSLVGTSGSYEQYF TGTGCCAGCAGCTTAGTTGGGACTAGCGGGAGCTACGAGCAGTACTTC
TRBJ1-1 16 TRBV6-5 . TRBD1 CASSYAGTAGNTEAFF TGTGCCAGCAGTTACGCCGGGACAGCCGGGAACACTGAAGCTTTCTTT
TRBJ1-1 13 TRBV18 . . CASSPTGAAEAFF TGTGCCAGCTCACCAACTGGGGCCGCTGAAGCTTTCTTT
TRBJ2-2 14 TRBV4-1 . TRBD1 CASSQPDRAGELFF TGCGCCAGCAGCCAACCCGACAGGGCCGGGGAGCTGTTTTTT
TRBJ2-1 16 TRBV9 . TRBD2 CASSVLTSGSRNEQFF TGTGCCAGCAGCGTCTTGACTAGCGGGAGCCGCAATGAGCAGTTCTTC
TRBJ2-1 11 TRBV5-1 . . CASRELDEQFF TGCGCCAGCAGGGAGTTGGATGAGCAGTTCTTC
TRBJ1-5 15 TRBV6-5 . . CASSYSRQANQPQHF TGTGCCAGCAGTTACTCGCGCCAGGCCAATCAGCCCCAGCATTTT
TRBJ2-5 18 TRBV18 few TRBD1 CASSPFPAGGAAAETQYF TGTGCCAGCTCACCATTTCCCGCAGGGGGCGCGGCGGCTGAGACCCAGTACTTC
TRBJ2-5 14 TRBV6-5 . TRBD1 CASSPGTGGKTQYF TGTGCCAGCAGTCCCGGGACAGGGGGAAAGACCCAGTACTTC
TRBJ2-2 16 TRBV19 many . CASTPGLFRRTGELFF TGTGCCAGTACCCCAGGACTGTTTCGAAGGACCGGGGAGCTGTTTTTT
TRBJ2-1 16 TRBV7-8 . TRBD2 CASSLREGSHSNEQFF TGTGCCAGCAGCTTACGGGAGGGCTCTCACAGTAATGAGCAGTTCTTC
TRBJ2-7 12 TRBV7-9 . . CASSLSVGEQYF TGTGCCAGCAGCCTTAGCGTGGGGGAGCAGTACTTC
TRBJ2-5 14 TRBV7-7 . TRBD2 CASSPTSGRGTQYF TGTGCTAGCAGTCCGACTAGCGGGAGGGGGACCCAGTACTTC
TRBJ2-3 16 TRBV11-3 few . CASSPGHLFPTDTQYF TGTGCCAGCAGCCCCGGACACCTTTTTCCCACAGATACGCAGTATTTT
TRBJ2-7 16 TRBV19 . . CASSPRVSGGAYEQYF TGTGCCAGTAGTCCGAGGGTTAGCGGCGGGGCCTACGAGCAGTACTTC
TRBJ2-1 13 TRBV9 . . CASSVTRSGEQFF TGTGCCAGCAGCGTCACCCGGTCGGGTGAGCAGTTCTTC
TRBJ2-7 13 TRBV6-1 few . CASSLQGTYEQYF TGTGCCAGCAGCTTACAGGGAACCTACGAGCAGTACTTC
TRBJ2-3 18 TRBV7-2 . TRBD2 CASSPGTSGARSTDTQYF TGTGCCAGCAGCCCCGGGACTAGCGGGGCGCGGAGCACAGATACGCAGTATTTT
TRBJ2-7 14 TRBV5-4 . TRBD1 CASSLGTGGDEQYF TGTGCCAGCAGCTTGGGGACAGGGGGCGACGAGCAGTACTTC
TRBJ1-3 15 TRBV7-2 . . CASSFYGSSGNTIYF TGTGCCAGCAGCTTCTATGGGAGCTCTGGAAACACCATATATTTT
TRBJ1-5 15 TRBV5-4 few . CASSRGTETTQPQHF TGTGCCAGCAGTCGCGGGACGGAAACTACTCAGCCCCAGCATTTT
TRBJ2-7 16 TRBV27 . TRBD1 CASSGSPGQIAYEQYF TGTGCCAGCAGTGGGAGTCCGGGACAGATCGCCTACGAGCAGTACTTC
TRBJ2-7 12 TRBV30 . TRBD1 CAWSATGNEQYF TGTGCCTGGAGCGCGACAGGGAACGAGCAGTACTTC
TRBJ1-4 16 TRBV7-2 . . CASSLNYRIGDEKLFF TGTGCCAGCAGCCTCAACTACAGGATTGGGGATGAAAAACTGTTTTTT
TRBJ2-1 13 TRBV7-3 few . CASSQGLNNEQFF TGTGCCAGCAGCCAGGGACTGAACAATGAGCAGTTCTTC
TRBJ1-1 14 TRBV6-4 medium-sized . CASRDTDRNTEAFF TGTGCCAGCAGGGATACAGATAGGAACACTGAAGCTTTCTTT
TRBJ2-7 12 TRBV10-3 . . CAISDAAYEQYF TGTGCCATCAGTGATGCGGCCTACGAGCAGTACTTC
TRBJ2-1 14 TRBV5-1 . . CASSLGQRDNEQFF TGCGCCAGCAGCCTCGGACAGAGGGACAATGAGCAGTTCTTC
TRBJ1-1 16 TRBV19 . TRBD1 CASSKHRDREGAEAFF TGTGCCAGTAGTAAACATCGGGACAGGGAGGGGGCTGAAGCTTTCTTT
TRBJ2-5 16 TRBV11-2 . . CASSLQSSGGGETQYF TGTGCCAGCAGCTTACAATCAAGCGGAGGAGGGGAGACCCAGTACTTC
TRBJ1-5 15 TRBV7-2 . TRBD1 CASSLWDRGSQPQHF TGTGCCAGCAGCTTATGGGACAGGGGGAGTCAGCCCCAGCATTTT
TRBJ2-3 15 TRBV29-1 . TRBD2 CSVEVIAGHTDTQYF TGCAGCGTTGAAGTGATAGCGGGGCACACAGATACGCAGTATTTT
TRBJ1-5 14 TRBV18 . . CASSPGLPEQPQHF TGTGCCAGCTCACCCGGACTGCCGGAGCAGCCCCAGCATTTT
TRBJ2-3 14 TRBV5-4 . . CASRAGPSTDTQYF TGTGCCAGCCGGGCGGGTCCTAGCACAGATACGCAGTATTTT
TRBJ1-5 14 TRBV19 . . CATKNRGGNQPQHF TGTGCCACTAAAAATCGGGGGGGCAATCAGCCCCAGCATTTT
TRBJ1-4 14 TRBV5-6 . . CASSLGSSNEKLFF TGTGCCAGCAGCTTGGGTTCATCTAATGAAAAACTGTTTTTT
TRBJ1-3 15 TRBV11-3 . TRBD1 CASSSGQGDGNTIYF TGTGCCAGCAGCTCCGGACAGGGCGATGGAAACACCATATATTTT
TRBJ2-2 17 TRBV27 . TRBD2 CAGSYLRGGSDTGELFF TGTGCCGGCAGTTATCTCCGGGGGGGTAGTGACACCGGGGAGCTGTTTTTT